This T cell receptor (beta chain) was found in a study of blood T cell repertoires in COVID-19. Authors' analysis steps: Nucleated cell number was recorded as an estimate derived from reference gene primer amplification. Produced via immunoSEQ multiplex PCR; TCRdb's table is partial and in-frame only. V and J calls and clone size follow that table, whereas D and trimming were derived from the DNA. The sample gives under 250,000 clones, roughly 86% of which show up once; 5.5% to 6.5% is in the top ten. This CDR3 has 14 residues. Germline values: CDR1 SGHNT, CDR2 YYREEE (reference sequence). The V gene lost 4 bases and the J gene lost 1 base, with 11 bases spanning the gap.

The TCR comes from an elderly woman with COVID-19, enrolled during active disease. The sequenced material came from peripheral blood. The V and J genes are TRBV5-4 and TRBJ1-1; maybe TRBD1 (6 bases). Here the CDR3 reads CASSPPGQNTEAFF. The CDR3 nucleotides read TGTGCCAGCAGCCCGCCGGGACAGAACACTGAAGCTTTCTTT.